The next 14 T cell receptor beta chains were all read from a single sample in a study of CD8+ T cells in alopecia areata. Sequencing relied on a cDNA template that was reverse transcribed from extracted RNA. Data came from immunoSEQ multiplex PCR; TCRdb stores just in-frame clones and leaves some out. The sample has approximately 110,000 clones, none seen only once; the top ten hold less than 20%. The specimen sequenced was lesional skin. The receptors here all came from a C3H/HeJ mouse with alopecia areata. The strain is characterized by the MHC haplotype H2-k.

Comment on this clone: Gene names and germline refer to mouse. From the germline J gene comes the end of the CDR3, since the read stops 4 residues before it. The chain couples TRBV1 to TRBJ1-4; TRBD1 agrees at 9 bases. After removal of 2 bases from V and 3 bases from J, the junction contained 7 bases not matched to a gene. Germline lookup yields CDR1 NSQYPW and CDR2 LRSPGD (reference sequence). The CDR3 runs to 17 residues. CDR3 region: CTCSAPSGQGPNERLFF. CDR3 DNA, as far as it was read: TGCACCTGCAGTGCACCGAGCGGACAGGGGCCCAACGAA. Combining the CDR3 with reference TRBV1 and TRBJ1-4 gives the whole variable domain VTLLEQNPRWRLVPRGQAVNLRCILKNSQYPWMSWYQQDLQKQLQWLFTLRSPGDKEVKSLPGADYLATRVTDTELRLQVANMSQGRTLYCTCSAPSGQGPNERLFFGHGTKLSVL.

This clone was counted between two and nine times. The genes and germline here are from mouse. The CDR3 sequence is CTCSSLTGQGAETLYF. The CDR3 bases that were read are TGCACCTGCAGCTCTCTTACCGGACAGGGGGCAGAA. The chain combines TRBV1 with TRBJ2-3; 9 bases match TRBD1. The read is 4 residues too short to cover the CDR3 end, so that end is filled in from the germline J gene. From germline, CDR1 is NSQYPW and CDR2 LRSPGD (reference sequence). V lost 6 bases, J lost 3 bases, and 10 bases stayed unmatched. The CDR3 is made up of 16 amino acids.

There are a few counts of this clone. Gene names refer to mouse genes. Read sequence stops 4 residues before the CDR3 end, and the germline J gene provides the missing end. The rearrangement joins TRBV30 to TRBJ1-2; D not certain. The CDR3 is made up of 12 amino acids. CDR1 is SQVVS, CDR2 ANEGSEA, per germline. Trimming cost V 0 bases and J 1 base, with 3 bases left between them. CDR3 DNA, as far as it was read: TGTAGTTCTAGAGACAGAAACTCC. Translated: CSSRDRNS. The complete CDR3 reads CSSRDRNSDYTF.

In the case of this clone: Gene names refer to mouse genes. The read falls 4 residues short of the CDR3 end, and the missing part is taken from the germline J gene. The chain recombines TRBV14 with TRBJ2-7; 7 bases match TRBD1. Germline CDR1 and CDR2: SGHDT and FRDEAV. The CDR3 has 13 residues. CDR3 in amino acids: CASSLQGSYEQYF. The CDR3 bases that were read are TGTGCCAGCAGTTTACAGGGGTCTTAT.

This clone has more than one count but fewer than ten. Genes and germline are mouse. The read is 4 residues too short to cover the CDR3 end, so that end is filled in from the germline J gene. The V and J genes are TRBV16 and TRBJ1-1; weak D call: TRBD1 (5 bases). The CDR3 extends over 14 amino acids. V lost 3 bases and J 0 bases, leaving 8 bases between the germline ends. Germline CDR1 SGHSA, CDR2 FRNQAP. The CDR3 bases that were read are TGTGCAAGCAGCTTCTCAGGGTCAAACACA. This translates into CASSFSGSNT. The CDR3 as a whole reads CASSFSGSNTEVFF.

Regarding this clone: Mouse gene names and germline throughout. The CDR3 goes on 4 residues after the read ends, and that part is filled in from the germline J gene. The chain combines TRBV13-3 with TRBJ2-7, with TRBD1 matching over 11 bases. The junction had 5 bases not matched to a gene; V was cut back by 7 bases and J by 2 bases. The CDR3 is made up of 14 amino acids. From germline, CDR1 is NNHDY and CDR2 SYVADS. The CDR3 region is CASGQGQGAYEQYF. The covered CDR3 bases are TGTGCCAGCGGGCAGGGACAGGGGGCCTAT.

On this clone: Any gene name here is a mouse gene name. From the germline J gene comes the end of the CDR3, since the read stops 4 residues before it. V usage is TRBV13-3 and J usage is TRBJ2-4; TRBD1 aligns across 7 bases. J lost 1 base, V lost 5 bases, and 10 bases had no gene match. Per germline, CDR1 NNHDY and CDR2 SYVADS. This CDR3 region has 16 residues. The covered CDR3 bases are TGTGCCAGCAGAACAGGGGAGAAGGGGGGTCAAAAC. It yields the protein CASRTGEKGGQN. From start to end, the CDR3 is CASRTGEKGGQNTLYF. Full variable domain (missing parts from reference TRBV13-3 and TRBJ2-4): EAAVTQSPRSKVAVTGGKVTLSCHQTNNHDYMYWYRQDTGHGLRLIHYSYVADSTEKGDIPDGYKASRPSQENFSLILELASLSQTAVYFCASRTGEKGGQNTLYFGAGTRLSVL.

This clone has a handful of counts. Gene and germline names: mouse. Read data end 4 residues before the CDR3 end; the end is taken from the germline J gene. The V call is TRBV14, the J call TRBJ2-5, with a possible D match to TRBD1 (5 bases). CDR3 length: 13 amino acids. Germline V CDR1 and CDR2: SGHDT, FRDEAV. Trimming stripped 7 bases from V and 3 bases from J, with 12 bases between. The CDR3 loop is CASGWTKQDTQYF. The sequenced part of the CDR3 DNA is TGTGCCAGCGGCTGGACAAAACAAGAC. Using reference TRBV14 and TRBJ2-5 for the parts outside the CDR3, the full variable domain is EAGVTQSPRYAVLQEGQAVSFWCDPISGHDTLYWYQQPRDQGPQLLVYFRDEAVIDNSQLPSDRFSAVRPKGTNSTLKIQSAKQGDTATYLCASGWTKQDTQYFGPGTRLLVL.

In the case of this clone: Mouse names are used for the genes. The read halts 4 residues ahead of the CDR3 end, with the missing end drawn from the germline J gene. The chain has TRBV1 and TRBJ1-2, with D possibly matching TRBD1 (6 bases). This CDR3 spans 15 amino acids. The V gene lost 3 bases and the J gene lost 0 bases, with 11 bases spanning the gap. CDR1 and CDR2 (germline): NSQYPW, LRSPGD (reference sequence). The chain's CDR3 is CTCSAQGTANSDYTF. CDR3 bases read: TGCACCTGCAGTGCTCAGGGGACGGCAAACTCC.

This clone was found a few times. Gene labels here are mouse ones. The CDR3 is cut off 4 residues early in the read; its end comes from the germline J gene. The V and J genes are TRBV19 and TRBJ2-1; 12 nucleotides align to TRBD2. Trimming cost V 5 bases and J 0 bases; bases outside gene matches: 6. This CDR3 is built from 17 residues. The germline CDR1 and CDR2 sequences are FNHDT and SITEND (reference sequence). The CDR3 here is CASSPGLGGYNYAEQFF. The sequenced CDR3 bases are TGTGCCAGCAGCCCCGGACTGGGGGGGTATAACTATGCT.

As regards this clone: Gene names denote mouse genes. Partial CDR3 DNA: TGCACCTGCAGTGCCAACCCGGGACTGGGGGATGCT. Its protein product is CTCSANPGLGDA. The CDR3 reads in full as CTCSANPGLGDAEQFF. The rearrangement uses TRBV1 and TRBJ2-1; TRBD2 agrees at 11 bases. The read is 4 residues too short to cover the CDR3 end, so that end is filled in from the germline J gene. Trimming at V came to 3 bases and at J to 5 bases, leaving 6 bases not matched to a gene. Germline V gene data show CDR1 as NSQYPW and CDR2 as LRSPGD (reference sequence). The CDR3 consists of 16 residues.

A note on this clone: The germline and genes are mouse ones. The read finishes 4 residues shy of the CDR3 end, and the germline J gene is used to complete it. The V gene is TRBV19, the J gene TRBJ2-2; 11 bases match TRBD1. This CDR3 has 16 residues. Germline CDR1 reads FNHDT; CDR2 reads SITEND (reference sequence). J gave up 3 bases and V 2 bases, and 3 bases lay outside the gene matches. The DNA read from the CDR3 is TGTGCCAGCAGTATGAGGACAGGGGGCCACACCGGG. Protein sequence: CASSMRTGGHTG. The complete CDR3 protein is CASSMRTGGHTGQLYF.

This clone has a handful of counts. Genes here carry mouse names. The read finishes 4 residues shy of the CDR3 end, and the germline J gene is used to complete it. The V call is TRBV1, the J call TRBJ2-7, with 14 bases identical to TRBD2. Germline V gives CDR1 NSQYPW, CDR2 LRSPGD (reference sequence). This CDR3 spans 17 amino acids. The V segment lost 5 bases and the J segment 0 bases; nucleotides outside the gene matches: 6. Partial CDR3 DNA: TGCACCTGCAGTCCGGGACTGGGGGGGCCCAGCTCCTAT. Encoded protein: CTCSPGLGGPSSY. The full CDR3 sequence reads CTCSPGLGGPSSYEQYF. The variable domain in full, completed from reference TRBV1 and TRBJ2-7, reads VTLLEQNPRWRLVPRGQAVNLRCILKNSQYPWMSWYQQDLQKQLQWLFTLRSPGDKEVKSLPGADYLATRVTDTELRLQVANMSQGRTLYCTCSPGLGGPSSYEQYFGPGTRLTVL.

This clone was detected only a few times. Gene names and germline match the mouse. The read finishes 4 residues shy of the CDR3 end, and the germline J gene is used to complete it. The rearrangement uses TRBV1 and TRBJ2-7; D might be TRBD1 (7 bases). CDR3 length equals 14 residues. CDR1 NSQYPW and CDR2 LRSPGD come from the germline V gene (reference sequence). Partial CDR3 DNA: TGCACCTGCAGTGCAGCGGCAGGGGGGTAT. It yields the protein CTCSAAAGGY. The whole CDR3 reads CTCSAAAGGYEQYF.